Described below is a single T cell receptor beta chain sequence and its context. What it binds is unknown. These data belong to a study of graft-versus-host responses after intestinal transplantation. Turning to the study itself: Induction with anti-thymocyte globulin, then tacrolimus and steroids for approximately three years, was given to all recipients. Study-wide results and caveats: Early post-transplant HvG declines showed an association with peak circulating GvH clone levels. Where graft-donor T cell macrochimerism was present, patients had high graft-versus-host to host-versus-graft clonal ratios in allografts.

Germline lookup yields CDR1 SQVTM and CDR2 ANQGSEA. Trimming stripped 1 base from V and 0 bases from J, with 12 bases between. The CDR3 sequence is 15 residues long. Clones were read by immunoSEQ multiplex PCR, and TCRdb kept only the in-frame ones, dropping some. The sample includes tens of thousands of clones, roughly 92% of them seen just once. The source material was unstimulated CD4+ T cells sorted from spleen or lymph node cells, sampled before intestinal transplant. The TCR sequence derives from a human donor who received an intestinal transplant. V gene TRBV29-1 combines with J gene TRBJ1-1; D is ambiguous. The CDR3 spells CSVEGGRLVNTEAFF. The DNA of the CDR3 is TGCAGCGTTGAAGGGGGTCGGCTGGTGAACACTGAAGCTTTCTTT.